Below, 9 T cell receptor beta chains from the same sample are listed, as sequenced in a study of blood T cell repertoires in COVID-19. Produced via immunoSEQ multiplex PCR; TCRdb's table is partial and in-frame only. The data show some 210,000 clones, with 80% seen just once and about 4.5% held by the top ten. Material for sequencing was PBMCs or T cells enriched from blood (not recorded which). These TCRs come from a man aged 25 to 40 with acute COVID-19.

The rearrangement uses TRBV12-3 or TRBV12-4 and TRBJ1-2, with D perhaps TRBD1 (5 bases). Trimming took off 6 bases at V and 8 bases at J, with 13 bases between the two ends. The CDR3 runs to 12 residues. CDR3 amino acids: CASSVSQGGYTF. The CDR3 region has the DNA TGTGCCAGCAGCGTAAGCCAGGGCGGCTACACCTTC.

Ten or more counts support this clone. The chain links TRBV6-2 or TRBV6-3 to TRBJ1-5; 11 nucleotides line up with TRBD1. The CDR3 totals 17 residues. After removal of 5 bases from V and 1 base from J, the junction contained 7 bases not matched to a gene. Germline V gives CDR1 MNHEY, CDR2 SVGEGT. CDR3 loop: CASSKGRDRGSNQPQHF. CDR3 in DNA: TGTGCCAGCAGTAAAGGCCGGGACAGGGGGAGCAATCAGCCCCAGCATTTT.

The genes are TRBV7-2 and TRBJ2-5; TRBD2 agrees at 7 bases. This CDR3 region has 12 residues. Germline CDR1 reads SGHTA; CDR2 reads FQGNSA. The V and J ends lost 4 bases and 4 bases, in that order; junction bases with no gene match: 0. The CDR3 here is CASSWEGETQYF. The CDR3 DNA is TGTGCCAGCAGCTGGGAGGGAGAGACCCAGTACTTC.

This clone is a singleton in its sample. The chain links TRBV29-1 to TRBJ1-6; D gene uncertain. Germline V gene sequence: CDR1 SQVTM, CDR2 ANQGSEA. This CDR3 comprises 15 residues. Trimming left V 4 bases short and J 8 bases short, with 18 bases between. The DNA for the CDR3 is TGCAGCGTTGCCCCAGCGGGTAAAGTAGATTCACCCCTCCACTTT. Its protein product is CSVAPAGKVDSPLHF.

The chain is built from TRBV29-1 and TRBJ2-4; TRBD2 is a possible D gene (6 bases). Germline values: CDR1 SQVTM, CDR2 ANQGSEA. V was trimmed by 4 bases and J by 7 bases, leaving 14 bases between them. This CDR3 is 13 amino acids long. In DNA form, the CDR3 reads TGCAGCGTTGTCCGACCCGGAGGGAACATTCAGTACTTC. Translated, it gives CSVVRPGGNIQYF.

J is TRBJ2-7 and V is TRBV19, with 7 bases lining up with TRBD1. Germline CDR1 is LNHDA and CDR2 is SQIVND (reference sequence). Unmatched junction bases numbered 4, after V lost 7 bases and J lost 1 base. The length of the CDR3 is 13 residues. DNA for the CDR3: TGTGCCAGTACCTCGGACAGGTCCTACGAGCAGTACTTC. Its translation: CASTSDRSYEQYF.

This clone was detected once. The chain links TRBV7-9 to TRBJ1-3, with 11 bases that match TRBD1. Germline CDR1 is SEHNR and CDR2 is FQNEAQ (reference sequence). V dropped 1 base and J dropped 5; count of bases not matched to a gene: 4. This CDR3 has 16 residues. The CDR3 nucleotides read TGTGCCAGCAGCTTAGGGACAGGGGGCATCAGAAACACCATATATTTT. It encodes CASSLGTGGIRNTIYF.

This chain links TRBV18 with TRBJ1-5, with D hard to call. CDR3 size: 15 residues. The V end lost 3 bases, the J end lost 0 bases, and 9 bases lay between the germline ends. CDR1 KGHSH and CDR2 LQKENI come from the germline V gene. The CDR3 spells CASSPGSDSNQPQHF. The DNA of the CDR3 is TGTGCCAGCTCACCTGGCAGCGATAGCAATCAGCCCCAGCATTTT.

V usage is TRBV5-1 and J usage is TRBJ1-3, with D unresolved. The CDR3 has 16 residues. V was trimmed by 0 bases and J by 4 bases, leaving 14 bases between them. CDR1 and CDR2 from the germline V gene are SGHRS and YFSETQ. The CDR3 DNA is TGCGCCAGCAGCTTGGCCCTTGGGAGCACGGGAAACACCATATATTTT. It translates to CASSLALGSTGNTIYF.